Here is one T cell receptor (beta chain) with its context. Its antigen is currently unknown. V was pared by 4 bases and J by 1 base, with 9 bases of the junction left unmatched. Germline CDR1 and CDR2: SGHTA and FQGNSA. This CDR3 comprises 17 residues. This entry comes from a study of cytomegalovirus exposure and HLA in healthy donors. Whole-study findings and limits: The authors enumerated 150 to 200 TCR beta chains as linked to cytomegalovirus. Across donors, most TCRs were seen rarely, yet some public ones were widespread. Fewer N-insertions (relative to the roughly 610-donor mean) were reportedly seen in an Asian-associated ancestry cluster in a later analysis.

With 60 Vbeta and 13 Jbeta primers, the PCR was carried out. Assay used: immunoSEQ multiplex PCR; TCRdb lists only in-frame clones, some missing. Of 95,000 to 150,000 clones listed, roughly three quarters are singletons. This sequence joins TRBV7-2 and TRBJ1-2, with 10 bases fitting TRBD1. The TCR originated in a woman aged 30 to 39 in good health and CMV-seronegative. Sequences were obtained from PBMCs. The CDR3 DNA follows: TGTGCCAGCAGCTCTCCGGGACAGGGGCGCCTTAACTATGGCTACACCTTC. This sequence encodes CASSSPGQGRLNYGYTF. The full variable domain, rest sourced from reference TRBV7-2 and TRBJ1-2, is GAGVSQSPSNKVTEKGKDVELRCDPISGHTALYWYRQSLGQGLEFLIYFQGNSAPDKSGLPSDRFSAERTGGSVSTLTIQRTQQEDSAVYLCASSSPGQGRLNYGYTFGSGTRLTVV.